The T cell receptor beta chain under discussion was sequenced for a study of blood T cell repertoires in COVID-19. Produced via immunoSEQ multiplex PCR; TCRdb's table is partial and in-frame only. The sample gives around 180,000 clones, about 80% of which show up once; around 6.3% is in the top ten. V lost 7 bases and J lost 7, with 20 bases in between. This CDR3 has 14 residues. The germline V gene has CDR1 MNHEY and CDR2 SVGAGI. The chain couples TRBV6-5 to TRBJ2-7; possibly TRBD2 for D (5 bases). This receptor was identified in a man in his 70s with active or convalescent COVID-19. Sequenced: peripheral blood. CDR3 DNA sequence: TGTGCCAGCAACCTCACCCCTAGGTCGGGGGAGCAGTACTTC. Its protein is CASNLTPRSGEQYF.